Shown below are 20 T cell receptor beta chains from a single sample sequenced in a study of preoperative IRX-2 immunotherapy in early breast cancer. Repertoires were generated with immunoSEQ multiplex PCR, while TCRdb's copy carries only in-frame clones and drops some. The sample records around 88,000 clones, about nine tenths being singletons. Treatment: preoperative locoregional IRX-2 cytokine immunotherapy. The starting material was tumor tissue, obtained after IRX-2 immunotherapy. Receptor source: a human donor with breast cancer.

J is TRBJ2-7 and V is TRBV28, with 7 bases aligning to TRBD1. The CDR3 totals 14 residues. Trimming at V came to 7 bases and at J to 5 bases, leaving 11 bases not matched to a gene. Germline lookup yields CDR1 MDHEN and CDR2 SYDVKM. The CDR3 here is CASTPRQGSDEQYF. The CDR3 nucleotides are TGTGCCAGCACCCCGCGACAGGGAAGCGACGAGCAGTACTTC. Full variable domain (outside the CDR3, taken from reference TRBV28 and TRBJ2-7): DVKVTQSSRYLVKRTGEKVFLECVQDMDHENMFWYRQDPGLGLRLIYFSYDVKMKEKGDIPEGYSVSREKKERFSLILESASTNQTSMYLCASTPRQGSDEQYFGPGTRLTVT.

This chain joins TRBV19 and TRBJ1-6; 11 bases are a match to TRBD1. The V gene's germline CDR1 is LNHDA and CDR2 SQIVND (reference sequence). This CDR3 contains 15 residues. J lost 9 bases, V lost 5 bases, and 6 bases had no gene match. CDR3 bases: TGTGCCAGTAGTCCCAGGACAGGGGGCATTTCACCCCTCCACTTT. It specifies CASSPRTGGISPLHF.

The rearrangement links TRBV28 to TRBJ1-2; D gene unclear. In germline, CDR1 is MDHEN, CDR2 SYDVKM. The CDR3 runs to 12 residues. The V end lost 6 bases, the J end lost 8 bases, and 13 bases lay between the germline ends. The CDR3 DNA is TGTGCCAGCAGGCAGGCCCTAGGAGGCTACACCTTC. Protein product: CASRQALGGYTF.

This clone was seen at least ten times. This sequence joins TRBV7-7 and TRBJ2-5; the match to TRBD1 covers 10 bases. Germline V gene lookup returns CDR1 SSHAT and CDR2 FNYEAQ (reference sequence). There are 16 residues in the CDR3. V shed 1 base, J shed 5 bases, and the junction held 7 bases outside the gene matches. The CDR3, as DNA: TGTGCCAGCAGCTTAGGCGACAGGGGGCGGTTGGAGACCCAGTACTTC. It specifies CASSLGDRGRLETQYF.

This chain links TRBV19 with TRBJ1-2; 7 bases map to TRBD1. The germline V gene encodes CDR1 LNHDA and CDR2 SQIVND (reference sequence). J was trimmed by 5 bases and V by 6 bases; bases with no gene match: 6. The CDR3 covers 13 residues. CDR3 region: CASRTGTEYGYTF. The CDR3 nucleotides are TGTGCCAGTAGGACCGGGACAGAATATGGCTACACCTTC.

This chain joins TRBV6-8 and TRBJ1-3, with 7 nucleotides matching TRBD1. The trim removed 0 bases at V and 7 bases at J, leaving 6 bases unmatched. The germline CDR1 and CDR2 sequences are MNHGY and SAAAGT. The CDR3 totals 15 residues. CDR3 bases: TGTGCCAGCAGTTACTCTGAACAGGGGCAGAACACCATATATTTT. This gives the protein CASSYSEQGQNTIYF.

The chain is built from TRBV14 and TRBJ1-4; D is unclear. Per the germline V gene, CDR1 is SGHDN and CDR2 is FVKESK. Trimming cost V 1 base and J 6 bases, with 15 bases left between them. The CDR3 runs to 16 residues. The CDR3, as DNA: TGTGCCAGCAGCCAAGTCAGAGGAAGGGCGGATGAAAAACTGTTTTTT. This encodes CASSQVRGRADEKLFF.

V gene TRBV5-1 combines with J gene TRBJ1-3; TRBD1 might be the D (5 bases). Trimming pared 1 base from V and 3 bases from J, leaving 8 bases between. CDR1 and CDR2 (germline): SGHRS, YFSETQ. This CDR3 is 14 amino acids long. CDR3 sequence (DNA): TGCGCCAGCAGCTTGCGGGGGGGTGGAAACACCATATATTTT. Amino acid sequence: CASSLRGGGNTIYF.

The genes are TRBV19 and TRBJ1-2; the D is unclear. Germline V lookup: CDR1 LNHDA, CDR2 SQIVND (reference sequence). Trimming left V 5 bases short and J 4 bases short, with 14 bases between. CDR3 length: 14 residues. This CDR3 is CASSSAQHGYGYTF. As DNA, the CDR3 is TGTGCCAGTAGTTCCGCCCAACATGGCTATGGCTACACCTTC.

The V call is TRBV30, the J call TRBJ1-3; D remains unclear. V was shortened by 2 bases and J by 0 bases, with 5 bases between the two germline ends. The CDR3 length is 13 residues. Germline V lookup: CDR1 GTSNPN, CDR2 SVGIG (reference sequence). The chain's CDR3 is CAWSSNSGNTIYF. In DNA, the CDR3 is TGTGCCTGGAGTAGCAACTCTGGAAACACCATATATTTT.

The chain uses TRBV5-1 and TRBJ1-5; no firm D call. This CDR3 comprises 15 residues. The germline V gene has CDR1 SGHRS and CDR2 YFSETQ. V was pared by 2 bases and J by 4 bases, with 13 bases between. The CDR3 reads CASSFDGNPNQPQHF. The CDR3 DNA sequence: TGCGCCAGCAGCTTTGACGGCAATCCAAATCAGCCCCAGCATTTT.

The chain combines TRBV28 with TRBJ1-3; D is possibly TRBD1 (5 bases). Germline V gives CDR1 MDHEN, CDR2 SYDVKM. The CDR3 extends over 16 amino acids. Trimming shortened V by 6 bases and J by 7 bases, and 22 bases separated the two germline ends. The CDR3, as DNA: TGTGCCAGCAGCTTGCAGGGAGCCCTATATAGTAACACCATATATTTT. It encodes CASSLQGALYSNTIYF.

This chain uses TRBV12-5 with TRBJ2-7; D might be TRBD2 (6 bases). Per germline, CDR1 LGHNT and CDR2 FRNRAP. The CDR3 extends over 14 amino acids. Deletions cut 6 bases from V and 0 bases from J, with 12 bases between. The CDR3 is CASGPGLSSYEQYF. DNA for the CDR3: TGTGCTAGTGGCCCGGGACTTAGCTCCTACGAGCAGTACTTC.

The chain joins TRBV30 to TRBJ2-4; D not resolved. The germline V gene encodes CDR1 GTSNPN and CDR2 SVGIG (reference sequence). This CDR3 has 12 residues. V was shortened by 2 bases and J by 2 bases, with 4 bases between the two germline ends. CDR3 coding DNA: TGTGCCTGGAGTTCAACCAAAAACATTCAGTACTTC. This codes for CAWSSTKNIQYF. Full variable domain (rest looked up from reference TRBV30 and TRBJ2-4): SQTIHQWPATLVQPVGSPLSLECTVEGTSNPNLYWYRQAAGRGLQLLFYSVGIGQISSEVPQNLSASRPQDRQFILSSKKLLLSDSGFYLCAWSSTKNIQYFGAGTRLSVL.

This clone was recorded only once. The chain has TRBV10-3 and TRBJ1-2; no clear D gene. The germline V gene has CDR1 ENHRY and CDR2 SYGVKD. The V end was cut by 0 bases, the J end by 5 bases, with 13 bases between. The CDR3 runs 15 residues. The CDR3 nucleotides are TGTGCCATCAGTGAGTCGGATCGGGCGGATTATGGCTACACCTTC. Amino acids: CAISESDRADYGYTF.

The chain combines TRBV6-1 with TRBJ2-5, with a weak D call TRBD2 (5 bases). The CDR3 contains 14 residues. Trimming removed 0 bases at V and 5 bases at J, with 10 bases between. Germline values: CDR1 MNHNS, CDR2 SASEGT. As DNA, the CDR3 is TGTGCCAGCAGTGAAGCCGGGGTTGAGGAGACCCAGTACTTC. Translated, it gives CASSEAGVEETQYF.

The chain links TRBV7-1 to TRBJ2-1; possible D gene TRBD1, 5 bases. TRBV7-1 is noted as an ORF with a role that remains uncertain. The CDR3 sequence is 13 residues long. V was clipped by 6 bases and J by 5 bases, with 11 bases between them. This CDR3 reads CASRGTGHNEQFF. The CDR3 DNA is TGTGCCAGCAGGGGTACAGGTCACAATGAGCAGTTCTTC.

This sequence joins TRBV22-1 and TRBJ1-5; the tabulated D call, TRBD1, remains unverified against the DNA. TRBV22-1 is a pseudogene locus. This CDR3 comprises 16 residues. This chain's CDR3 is CASRTGGRVGNQPQHF. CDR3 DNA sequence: TGTGCCAGCCGTACAGGGGGCAGGGTGGGCAATCAGCCCCAGCATTTT.

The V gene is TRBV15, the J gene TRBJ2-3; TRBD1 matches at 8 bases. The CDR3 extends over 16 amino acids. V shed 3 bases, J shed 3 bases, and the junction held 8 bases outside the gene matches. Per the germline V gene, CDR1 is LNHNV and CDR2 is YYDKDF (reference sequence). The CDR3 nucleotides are TGTGCCACCAGCAGTACGCGGACAGGGCTAACAGATACGCAGTATTTT. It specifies CATSSTRTGLTDTQYF.

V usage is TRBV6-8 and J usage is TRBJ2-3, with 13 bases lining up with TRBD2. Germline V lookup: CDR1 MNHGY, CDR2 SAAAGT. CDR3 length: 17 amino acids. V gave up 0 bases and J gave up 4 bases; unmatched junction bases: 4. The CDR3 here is CASSYSIGTSGADTQYF. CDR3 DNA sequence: TGTGCCAGCAGTTACTCGATTGGGACTAGCGGGGCAGATACGCAGTATTTT.